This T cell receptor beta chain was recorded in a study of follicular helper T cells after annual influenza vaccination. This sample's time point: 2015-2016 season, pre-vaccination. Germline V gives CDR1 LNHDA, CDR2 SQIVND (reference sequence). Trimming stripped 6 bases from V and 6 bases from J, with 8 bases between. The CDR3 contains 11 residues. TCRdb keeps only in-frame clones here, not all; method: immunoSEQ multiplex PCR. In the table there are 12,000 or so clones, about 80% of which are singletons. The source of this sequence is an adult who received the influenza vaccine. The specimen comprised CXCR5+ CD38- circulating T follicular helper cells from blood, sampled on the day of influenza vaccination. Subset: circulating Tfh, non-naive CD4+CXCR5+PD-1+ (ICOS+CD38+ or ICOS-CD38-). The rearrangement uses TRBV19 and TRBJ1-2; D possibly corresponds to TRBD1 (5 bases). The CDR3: CASSDRDGYTF. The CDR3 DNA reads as TGTGCCAGTAGCGACAGAGATGGCTACACCTTC.